A single T cell receptor beta chain is shown here with its context. The sample comes from a study of cytomegalovirus exposure and HLA in healthy donors. V was pared by 2 bases and J by 2 bases, with 6 bases of the junction left unmatched. The CDR3 is 17 residues long. Germline V gives CDR1 SGHRS, CDR2 YFSETQ. Both 60 Vbeta primers and 13 Jbeta primers went into the PCR. Some clones are missing from TCRdb's copy, which holds only in-frame ones; the method was immunoSEQ multiplex PCR. The ten top clones account for about 6.8%, within a sample of roughly 110,000 clones. The sample consisted of PBMCs. This chain links TRBV5-1 with TRBJ2-2, with 10 bases aligning to TRBD1. The TCR comes from a man aged 35-49 years in good health and CMV-seropositive. The CDR3 DNA is TGCGCCAGCAGCTTAGACAGGGGGCGCCGAAACACCGGGGAGCTGTTTTTT. It codes for CASSLDRGRRNTGELFF.